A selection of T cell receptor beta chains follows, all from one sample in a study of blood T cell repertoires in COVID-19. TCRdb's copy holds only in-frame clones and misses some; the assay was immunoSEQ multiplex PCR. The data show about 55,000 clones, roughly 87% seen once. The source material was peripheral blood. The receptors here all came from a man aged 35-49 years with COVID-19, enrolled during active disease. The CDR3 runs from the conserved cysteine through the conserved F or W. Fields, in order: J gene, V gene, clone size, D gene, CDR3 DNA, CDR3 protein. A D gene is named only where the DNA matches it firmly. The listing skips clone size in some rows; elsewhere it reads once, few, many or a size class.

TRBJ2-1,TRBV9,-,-,TGTGCCAGCAGCGTAGTGTCAAGCGATAGTGAGCAGTTCTTC,CASSVVSSDSEQFF
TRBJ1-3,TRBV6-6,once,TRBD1,TGTGCCAGCAGCCCGGGACAGGGGCTAGCGGGAAACACCATATATTTT,CASSPGQGLAGNTIYF
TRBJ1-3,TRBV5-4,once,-,TGTGCCAGCAGGGACGGGGAGGCGAATAGCTCTGGAAACACCATATATTTT,CASRDGEANSSGNTIYF
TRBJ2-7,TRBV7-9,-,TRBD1,TGTGCCAGCAGCCCCCCGGGACAGGGGGGCAACGAGCAGTACTTC,CASSPPGQGGNEQYF
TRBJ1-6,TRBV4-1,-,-,TGCGCTTCAAGGGGGGGGGATGGTAATTCACCCCTCCACTTT,CASRGGDGNSPLHF
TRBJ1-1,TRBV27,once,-,TGTGCCAGCAGTCTGGACAGCAGGTACACTGAAGCTTTCTTT,CASSLDSRYTEAFF
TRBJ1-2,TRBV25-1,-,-,TGTGCCAGCAGTGATGAGGGCGCCTCGGGCTACACCTTC,CASSDEGASGYTF
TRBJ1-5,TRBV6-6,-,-,TGTGCCAGCAGTTATGGGGAGAGCAATCAGCCCCAGCATTTT,CASSYGESNQPQHF
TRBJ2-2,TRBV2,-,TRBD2,TGTGCCAGCACCATCGGGAGGTTCTCTGGGGAGCTGTTTTTT,CASTIGRFSGELFF
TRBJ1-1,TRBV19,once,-,TGTGCCAGTAGTCCTGGTAGTCTCGAAGCTTTCTTT,CASSPGSLEAFF
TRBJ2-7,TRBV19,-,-,TGTGCCACCGAGGACGGAGGGGCCTCATACGAGCAGTACTTC,CATEDGGASYEQYF
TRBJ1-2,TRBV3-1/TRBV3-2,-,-,TGTGCCAGCAGCCACCCCTGGGCAGCCTATGGCTACACCTTC,CASSHPWAAYGYTF
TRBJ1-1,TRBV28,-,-,TGTGCCAGCAGTTGGCGGGGCGTTGGAACTGAAGCTTTCTTT,CASSWRGVGTEAFF
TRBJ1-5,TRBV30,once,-,TGTGCCTGGAATTCGGGGGGGGATCAGCCCCAGCATTTT,CAWNSGGDQPQHF
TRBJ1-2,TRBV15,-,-,TGTGCCACCAGCAGAGGGACAGAAAATGGCTACACCTTC,CATSRGTENGYTF
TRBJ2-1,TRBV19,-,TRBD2,TGTGCCAGTAGGTTAGCGGGAGGGCCGGGCAATGAGCAGTTCTTC,CASRLAGGPGNEQFF
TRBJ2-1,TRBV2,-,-,TGTGCCAGCAGTGAGTACCAGGAGCAGTTCTTC,CASSEYQEQFF
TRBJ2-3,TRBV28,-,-,TGTGCCACCAGGGACTCCGGCACAGATACGCAGTATTTT,CATRDSGTDTQYF
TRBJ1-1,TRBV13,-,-,TGTGCCAGCAGTCTCCCTCCAGGGTCCGGCACTGAAGCTTTCTTT,CASSLPPGSGTEAFF
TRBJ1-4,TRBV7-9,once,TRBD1,TGTGCCAGCAGCCCACAGGGGGTGCCTGAAAAACTGTTTTTT,CASSPQGVPEKLFF
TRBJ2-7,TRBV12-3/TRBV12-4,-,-,TGTGCCAGCAGTTTTCAGGGGATCTACGAGCAGTACTTC,CASSFQGIYEQYF
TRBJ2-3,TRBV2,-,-,TGTGCCAGCAGTCAAGCTAGCGCCCGCCACACAGATACGCAGTATTTT,CASSQASARHTDTQYF
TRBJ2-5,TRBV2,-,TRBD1,TGTGCCAGCAGCTACGCCGGGACAGGCCAAGAGACCCAGTACTTC,CASSYAGTGQETQYF
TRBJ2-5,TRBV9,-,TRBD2,TGTGCCAGCAGCGTCGGGGGGACGTACCAAGAGACCCAGTACTTC,CASSVGGTYQETQYF
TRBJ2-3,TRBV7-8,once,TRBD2,TGTGCCAGCAGCTCCCGACTAGCGGGAGTGAGCACAGATACGCAGTATTTT,CASSSRLAGVSTDTQYF
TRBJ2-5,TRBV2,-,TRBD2,TGTGCCAGCAGGAAGGGACTAGCGGGAGGAGAGACCCAGTACTTC,CASRKGLAGGETQYF
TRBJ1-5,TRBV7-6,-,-,TGTGCCAGCAGCCTCTCAACAGGGTTGGAGCAGCCCCAGCATTTT,CASSLSTGLEQPQHF
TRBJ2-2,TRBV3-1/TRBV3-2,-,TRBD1,TGTGCCAGCAGCCCCCTACAGGGGAAGACCGGGGAGCTGTTTTTT,CASSPLQGKTGELFF
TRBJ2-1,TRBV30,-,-,TGTGCCTGGCTTGACCGGACTCAGTACAATGAGCAGTTCTTC,CAWLDRTQYNEQFF
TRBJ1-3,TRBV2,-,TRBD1,TGTGCCAGCAGTTCCACAGGGGTACTCTCTGGAAACACCATATATTTT,CASSSTGVLSGNTIYF
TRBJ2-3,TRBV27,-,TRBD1,TGTGCCAGCAGTTTACAGGGGGCGTTGATAGATACGCAGTATTTT,CASSLQGALIDTQYF
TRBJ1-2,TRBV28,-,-,TGTGCCAGCAGTTTAACGGGGAACTATGGCTACACCTTC,CASSLTGNYGYTF
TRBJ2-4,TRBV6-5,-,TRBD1,TGTGCCAGCAGTCCCGACAGGGGTGCCAAAAACATTCAGTACTTC,CASSPDRGAKNIQYF
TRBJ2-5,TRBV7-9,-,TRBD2,TGTGCCAGCAGCTTAGCGGGGGGGTCTCAAGAGACCCAGTACTTC,CASSLAGGSQETQYF
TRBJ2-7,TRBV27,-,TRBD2,TGTGCCAGCAGTTTCATTTCTGCTAGCGGGGACACCTACGAGCAGTACTTC,CASSFISASGDTYEQYF
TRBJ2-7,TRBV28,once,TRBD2,TGTGCCAGCAGTGAGAGCGGGGGGGCTTACGAGCAGTACTTC,CASSESGGAYEQYF
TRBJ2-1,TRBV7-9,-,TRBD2,TGTGCCAGCAGCTTAGGGAGCGGGGGGGCGGATGAGCAGTTCTTC,CASSLGSGGADEQFF
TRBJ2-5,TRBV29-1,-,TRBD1,TGCAGCGGAGAGAGGACAGGGGGAGGAGAGACCCAGTACTTC,CSGERTGGGETQYF
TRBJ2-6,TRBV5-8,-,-,TGTGCCAGCCTGGGGGGCTCTGGGGCCAACGTCCTGACTTTC,CASLGGSGANVLTF
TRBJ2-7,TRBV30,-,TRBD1,TGTGCCTGGCGCCTGGGACAGCTCTCCTACGAGCAGTACTTC,CAWRLGQLSYEQYF
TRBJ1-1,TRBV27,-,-,TGTGCCAGCAGCCTCACAGTCAGGTTCACTGAAGCTTTCTTT,CASSLTVRFTEAFF
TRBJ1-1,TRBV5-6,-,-,TGTGCCAGCAGCTTCACAGACAGGCACACTGAAGCTTTCTTT,CASSFTDRHTEAFF
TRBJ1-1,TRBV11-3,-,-,TGTGCCAGCAGCTTAGGGCACACCCCTGAAGCTTTCTTT,CASSLGHTPEAFF
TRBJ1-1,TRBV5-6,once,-,TGTGCCAGCAGCTTGGCTGGGGCAGCGATAAACACTGAAGCTTTCTTT,CASSLAGAAINTEAFF
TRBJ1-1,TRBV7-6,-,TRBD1,TGTGCCAGCAGCTCGGGACAGGGGTGGACTGAAGCTTTCTTT,CASSSGQGWTEAFF
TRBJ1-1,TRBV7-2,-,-,TGTGCCAGCAGCTATTATAGGGGCTCCGAAGCTTTCTTT,CASSYYRGSEAFF
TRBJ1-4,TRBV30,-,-,TGTGCCTGGAGTGTACAGGGTCTAGGTAATGAAAAACTGTTTTTT,CAWSVQGLGNEKLFF
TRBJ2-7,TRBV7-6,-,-,TGTGCCAGCAGCTTATCTAGCGAGAACCTAGGCGGTATCTACGAGCAGTACTTC,CASSLSSENLGGIYEQYF